This is a list of T cell receptor beta chains from one sample in a study of technical replicates of blood from several donors. The assay was immunoSEQ multiplex PCR, and TCRdb's table has in-frame clones only and misses some. The repertoire holds about 91,000 clones, with 85% to 95% as singletons. The specimen was T cells isolated from PBMCs. All receptors derive from a human donor in good health. Both conserved end residues are part of each CDR3. A D gene is named only where the DNA matches it firmly. Size tells how often a clone was seen (once, few, many) or the class of an expanded clone, and some rows leave it out.

d_call: TRBD2
clone_size: NA
v_call: TRBV10-1
j_call: TRBJ2-1
cdr3_aa: CASSVGTSSLYNEQFF
cdr3_nt: TGCGCCAGCAGCGTCGGGACTAGCTCCTTATACAATGAGCAGTTCTTC

d_call: NA
clone_size: NA
v_call: TRBV5-5
j_call: TRBJ2-7
cdr3_aa: CASSSDRPYEQYF
cdr3_nt: TGTGCCAGCAGCTCGGACAGACCCTACGAGCAGTACTTC

d_call: TRBD1
clone_size: NA
v_call: TRBV2
j_call: TRBJ1-2
cdr3_aa: CASIGTGTYGYTF
cdr3_nt: TGTGCCAGCATAGGGACAGGCACTTATGGCTACACCTTC

d_call: NA
clone_size: NA
v_call: TRBV15
j_call: TRBJ2-3
cdr3_aa: CATSRDGTGNPFADTQYF
cdr3_nt: TGTGCCACCAGCAGAGATGGCACAGGGAACCCGTTTGCAGATACGCAGTATTTT

d_call: TRBD1
clone_size: NA
v_call: TRBV29-1
j_call: TRBJ2-5
cdr3_aa: CSVDGTAQETQYF
cdr3_nt: TGCAGCGTTGACGGGACAGCACAAGAGACCCAGTACTTC

d_call: NA
clone_size: NA
v_call: TRBV4-1
j_call: TRBJ2-7
cdr3_aa: CASSQDSTGRGMQYF
cdr3_nt: TGCGCCAGCAGCCAAGATAGTACTGGTCGGGGGATGCAGTACTTC

d_call: NA
clone_size: NA
v_call: TRBV28
j_call: TRBJ2-2
cdr3_aa: CASSFAGNTGELFF
cdr3_nt: TGTGCCAGCAGTTTTGCAGGAAACACCGGGGAGCTGTTTTTT

d_call: TRBD1
clone_size: NA
v_call: TRBV6-6
j_call: TRBJ1-2
cdr3_aa: CASSSSQQGYGYTF
cdr3_nt: TGTGCCAGCAGCTCAAGTCAACAGGGGTATGGCTACACCTTC

d_call: TRBD1
clone_size: once
v_call: TRBV18
j_call: TRBJ2-3
cdr3_aa: CASSSRQGTDTQYF
cdr3_nt: TGTGCCAGCTCATCTAGACAGGGAACAGATACGCAGTATTTT

d_call: NA
clone_size: NA
v_call: TRBV19
j_call: TRBJ1-1
cdr3_aa: CASSTQGGTEAFF
cdr3_nt: TGTGCCAGTAGTACTCAGGGAGGCACTGAAGCTTTCTTT

d_call: TRBD1
clone_size: NA
v_call: TRBV4-1
j_call: TRBJ2-3
cdr3_aa: CASSQAGQGMGADTQYF
cdr3_nt: TGCGCCAGCAGCCAAGCCGGACAGGGGATGGGGGCAGATACGCAGTATTTT

d_call: NA
clone_size: NA
v_call: TRBV10-1
j_call: TRBJ2-1
cdr3_aa: CASSARQAPYNEQFF
cdr3_nt: TGCGCCAGCAGTGCGAGACAGGCCCCGTACAATGAGCAGTTCTTC

d_call: TRBD2
clone_size: NA
v_call: TRBV2
j_call: TRBJ2-1
cdr3_aa: CASSVQSGRTRGSFF
cdr3_nt: TGTGCCAGCAGTGTTCAAAGCGGGAGAACCCGCGGTTCGTTCTTC

d_call: NA
clone_size: once
v_call: TRBV4-1
j_call: TRBJ2-3
cdr3_aa: CASSQGRYSTDTQYF
cdr3_nt: TGCGCCAGCAGCCAAGGCAGGTATTCAACAGATACGCAGTATTTT

d_call: NA
clone_size: NA
v_call: TRBV10-3
j_call: TRBJ1-2
cdr3_aa: CAIGGQGWTTF
cdr3_nt: TGTGCCATCGGTGGGCAGGGATGGACCACCTTC

d_call: TRBD2
clone_size: NA
v_call: TRBV6-1
j_call: TRBJ2-7
cdr3_aa: CASAVSAGRLYEQYF
cdr3_nt: TGTGCCAGTGCGGTCTCAGCGGGGCGCCTATACGAGCAGTACTTC

d_call: TRBD1
clone_size: NA
v_call: TRBV15
j_call: TRBJ2-7
cdr3_aa: CATSITGTGGNEQYF
cdr3_nt: TGTGCCACCAGCATTACAGGGACAGGGGGCAACGAGCAGTACTTC

d_call: NA
clone_size: few
v_call: TRBV28
j_call: TRBJ1-6
cdr3_aa: CAWQGNNSPLHF
cdr3_nt: TGTGCTTGGCAGGGGAACAATTCACCCCTCCACTTT

d_call: TRBD2
clone_size: NA
v_call: TRBV7-7
j_call: TRBJ2-5
cdr3_aa: CASSLSRGVGETQYF
cdr3_nt: TGTGCTAGCAGCTTATCCCGGGGGGTGGGAGAGACCCAGTACTTC

d_call: TRBD2
clone_size: NA
v_call: TRBV28
j_call: TRBJ2-7
cdr3_aa: CASRSRGSGSQYF
cdr3_nt: TGTGCCAGCAGATCAAGGGGGAGCGGGAGTCAGTACTTC

d_call: NA
clone_size: NA
v_call: TRBV27
j_call: TRBJ1-1
cdr3_aa: CASSLTDSTEAFF
cdr3_nt: TGTGCCAGCAGTTTAACGGACAGCACTGAAGCTTTCTTT

d_call: NA
clone_size: NA
v_call: TRBV7-8
j_call: TRBJ2-5
cdr3_aa: CASSPNVLQETQYF
cdr3_nt: TGTGCCAGCAGCCCTAATGTACTCCAAGAGACCCAGTACTTC

d_call: TRBD1
clone_size: NA
v_call: TRBV5-4
j_call: TRBJ2-3
cdr3_aa: CASSLQGADTQYF
cdr3_nt: TGTGCCAGCAGCCTCCAGGGGGCAGATACGCAGTATTTT

d_call: NA
clone_size: NA
v_call: TRBV7-9
j_call: TRBJ2-7
cdr3_aa: CASSPLLALTFYEQYF
cdr3_nt: TGTGCCAGCAGCCCCCTTCTAGCGCTCACCTTCTACGAGCAGTACTTC

d_call: TRBD1
clone_size: NA
v_call: TRBV4-1
j_call: TRBJ1-2
cdr3_aa: CASSQQGQGFNYGYTF
cdr3_nt: TGCGCCAGCAGCCAACAAGGACAGGGCTTTAACTATGGCTACACCTTC

d_call: TRBD2
clone_size: NA
v_call: TRBV7-7
j_call: TRBJ2-1
cdr3_aa: CASSLAFASGSNEQFF
cdr3_nt: TGTGCCAGCAGCTTAGCGTTTGCTAGCGGCAGCAATGAGCAGTTCTTC

d_call: NA
clone_size: NA
v_call: TRBV18
j_call: TRBJ2-7
cdr3_aa: CASSRFQENYEQYF
cdr3_nt: TGTGCCAGCTCACGTTTCCAGGAAAACTACGAGCAGTACTTC

d_call: NA
clone_size: NA
v_call: TRBV2
j_call: TRBJ2-4
cdr3_aa: CASSDWGLSNAKNIQYF
cdr3_nt: TGTGCCAGCAGTGACTGGGGGCTTTCCAACGCCAAAAACATTCAGTACTTC

d_call: TRBD1
clone_size: NA
v_call: TRBV19
j_call: TRBJ1-4
cdr3_aa: CASSIKQGATGEKLFF
cdr3_nt: TGTGCCAGTAGTATAAAACAGGGGGCAACAGGTGAAAAACTGTTTTTT

d_call: NA
clone_size: NA
v_call: TRBV10-3
j_call: TRBJ2-1
cdr3_aa: CAISDWEVRNEQFF
cdr3_nt: TGTGCCATCAGTGATTGGGAGGTTCGAAATGAGCAGTTCTTC

d_call: NA
clone_size: NA
v_call: TRBV15
j_call: TRBJ1-3
cdr3_aa: CATSRGSRGPLSGNTIYF
cdr3_nt: TGTGCCACCAGCAGAGGATCCAGGGGACCCCTCTCTGGAAACACCATATATTTT

d_call: NA
clone_size: NA
v_call: TRBV9
j_call: TRBJ2-2
cdr3_aa: CASSARTLNTGELFF
cdr3_nt: TGTGCCAGCAGCGCCCGGACACTTAACACCGGGGAGCTGTTTTTT

d_call: NA
clone_size: NA
v_call: TRBV25-1
j_call: TRBJ2-3
cdr3_aa: CASSLRGTDTQYF
cdr3_nt: TGTGCCAGCAGTTTACGAGGCACAGATACGCAGTATTTT

d_call: NA
clone_size: NA
v_call: TRBV9
j_call: TRBJ2-2
cdr3_aa: CASERSGNTGELFF
cdr3_nt: TGTGCCAGCGAAAGGAGCGGTAACACCGGGGAGCTGTTTTTT

d_call: TRBD2
clone_size: NA
v_call: TRBV5-1
j_call: TRBJ2-7
cdr3_aa: CASSLAVSGIPYEQYF
cdr3_nt: TGCGCCAGCAGCTTGGCGGTTAGCGGGATACCCTACGAGCAGTACTTC

d_call: NA
clone_size: NA
v_call: TRBV4-1
j_call: TRBJ2-1
cdr3_aa: CASSQSPHEQFF
cdr3_nt: TGCGCCAGCAGCCAGAGTCCCCATGAGCAGTTCTTC

d_call: NA
clone_size: NA
v_call: TRBV9
j_call: TRBJ2-5
cdr3_aa: CASSVGIAAETQYF
cdr3_nt: TGTGCCAGCAGCGTAGGTATAGCAGCAGAGACCCAGTACTTC

d_call: NA
clone_size: NA
v_call: TRBV4-1
j_call: TRBJ2-3
cdr3_aa: CASSQGEGGVFTSTDTQYF
cdr3_nt: TGCGCCAGCAGCCAGGGGGAGGGGGGGGTATTTACTAGCACAGATACGCAGTATTTT

d_call: NA
clone_size: NA
v_call: TRBV6-1
j_call: TRBJ1-6
cdr3_aa: CASSEMEADYNSPLHF
cdr3_nt: TGTGCCAGCAGTGAGATGGAGGCCGACTATAATTCACCCCTCCACTTT

d_call: TRBD2
clone_size: once
v_call: TRBV4-2
j_call: TRBJ2-7
cdr3_aa: CASSQRGGLVGEQYF
cdr3_nt: TGTGCCAGCAGCCAACGGGGGGGGTTAGTTGGCGAGCAGTACTTC

d_call: NA
clone_size: NA
v_call: TRBV28
j_call: TRBJ2-3
cdr3_aa: CASSFLKGVAQYF
cdr3_nt: TGTGCCAGCAGTTTTCTGAAGGGGGTCGCGCAGTATTTT

d_call: NA
clone_size: NA
v_call: TRBV7-9
j_call: TRBJ2-7
cdr3_aa: CASSGGQNEQYF
cdr3_nt: TGTGCCAGCAGCGGCGGACAGAACGAGCAGTACTTC

d_call: TRBD1
clone_size: few
v_call: TRBV14
j_call: TRBJ1-1
cdr3_aa: CASSKLTGSGTEAFF
cdr3_nt: TGTGCCAGCAGTAAGCTGACAGGGTCGGGCACTGAAGCTTTCTTT

d_call: NA
clone_size: NA
v_call: TRBV4-1
j_call: TRBJ1-4
cdr3_aa: CASNLQLTNEKLFF
cdr3_nt: TGCGCCAGCAATCTTCAGTTGACTAATGAAAAACTGTTTTTT

d_call: TRBD1
clone_size: NA
v_call: TRBV19
j_call: TRBJ1-2
cdr3_aa: CASTDRGPGGYTF
cdr3_nt: TGTGCCAGTACCGATAGGGGGCCGGGGGGCTACACCTTC

d_call: TRBD2
clone_size: few
v_call: TRBV6-5
j_call: TRBJ2-7
cdr3_aa: CASSYSSGSSYEQYF
cdr3_nt: TGTGCCAGCAGTTACTCTAGCGGGAGCTCCTACGAGCAGTACTTC

d_call: TRBD2
clone_size: NA
v_call: TRBV11-2
j_call: TRBJ2-5
cdr3_aa: CASSLLGAGGSETQYF
cdr3_nt: TGTGCCAGCAGCTTGCTGGGGGCGGGGGGAAGCGAGACCCAGTACTTC

d_call: NA
clone_size: NA
v_call: TRBV4-1
j_call: TRBJ2-1
cdr3_aa: CASSLTPAAEYNEQFF
cdr3_nt: TGCGCCAGCAGCCTAACCCCCGCGGCGGAATACAATGAGCAGTTCTTC

d_call: TRBD2
clone_size: NA
v_call: TRBV5-6
j_call: TRBJ2-1
cdr3_aa: CASRPSSGLAGGEFF
cdr3_nt: TGTGCCAGCAGACCTTCTAGCGGGCTAGCCGGGGGGGAGTTCTTC

d_call: NA
clone_size: NA
v_call: TRBV7-9
j_call: TRBJ1-2
cdr3_aa: CASSLKPARDIYSNYGYTF
cdr3_nt: TGTGCCAGCAGCCTAAAGCCCGCCAGGGACATCTACTCTAACTATGGCTACACCTTC

d_call: NA
clone_size: NA
v_call: TRBV28
j_call: TRBJ2-1
cdr3_aa: CASSEMRGGNSSYNEQFF
cdr3_nt: TGTGCCAGCAGTGAGATGAGGGGGGGAAACAGCTCCTACAATGAGCAGTTCTTC

d_call: NA
clone_size: NA
v_call: TRBV28
j_call: TRBJ2-7
cdr3_aa: CASSSSGVYEQYF
cdr3_nt: TGTGCCAGCAGTTCATCGGGAGTCTACGAGCAGTACTTC

d_call: NA
clone_size: NA
v_call: TRBV19
j_call: TRBJ1-3
cdr3_aa: CASSMIRGEITSGNTIYF
cdr3_nt: TGTGCCAGTAGTATGATCAGGGGAGAGATTACCTCTGGAAACACCATATATTTT

d_call: TRBD2
clone_size: NA
v_call: TRBV6-5
j_call: TRBJ2-1
cdr3_aa: CASSLPGLNNEQFF
cdr3_nt: TGTGCCAGCAGTTTGCCGGGACTAAACAATGAGCAGTTCTTC

d_call: TRBD2
clone_size: NA
v_call: TRBV9
j_call: TRBJ2-1
cdr3_aa: CASSAALAGGHNEQFF
cdr3_nt: TGTGCCAGCAGCGCTGCCCTGGCGGGGGGGCACAATGAGCAGTTCTTC